The rows below give T cell receptor beta chains drawn from one sample of a study of blood T cells in healthy people across ages. TCRdb processed the 5' RACE reads anew with MiXCR; each CDR3 protein has one entry. The table includes 1.5 million to 2 million distinct CDR3 sequences, roughly 49% detected once. Source material: blood. The receptors derive from a woman in her forties in good health. Both conserved end residues are part of each CDR3. D genes are given only for firm matches. Expanded clones are given a class, and other clones once, few, many or no size at all.

clone size,V gene,D gene,J gene,CDR3 protein,CDR3 DNA
-,TRBV20-1,TRBD2,TRBJ2-5,CSAPRTSGTGETQYF,TGCAGTGCTCCCCGGACTAGCGGGACAGGAGAGACCCAGTACTTC
-,TRBV7-2,TRBD1,TRBJ2-7,CASSSRQGVDEQYF,TGTGCCAGCAGCTCCAGACAGGGAGTCGACGAGCAGTACTTC
-,TRBV2,-,TRBJ1-6,CASRTDNSPLHF,TGTGCCAGCCGGACAGATAATTCACCCCTCCACTTT
-,TRBV4-2,-,TRBJ2-1,CASSPGPGTSVGNEQFF,TGTGCCAGCAGCCCCGGACCCGGGACGAGCGTTGGCAATGAGCAGTTCTTC
few,TRBV24-1,TRBD1,TRBJ1-2,CATSDLPGGRYGYTF,TGTGCCACCAGTGATTTGCCAGGGGGTCGCTATGGCTACACCTTC
-,TRBV6-1,TRBD1,TRBJ2-6,CAMPGQGSGANVLTF,TGTGCCATGCCGGGACAGGGTTCTGGGGCCAACGTCCTGACTTTC
-,TRBV4-1,TRBD1,TRBJ2-7,CASSQEGARGPYEQYF,TGCGCCAGCAGCCAAGAAGGCGCGAGGGGGCCCTACGAGCAGTACTTC
-,TRBV6-1,-,TRBJ2-7,CASSESGARWQYF,TGTGCCAGCAGTGAATCGGGGGCGCGGTGGCAGTACTTC
-,TRBV4-3,-,TRBJ1-5,CASSQEPRQPQHF,TGCGCCAGCAGCCAAGAACCTAGACAGCCCCAGCATTTT
-,TRBV7-9,-,TRBJ2-7,CASSTTQATYEQYF,TGTGCCAGCAGCACCACTCAGGCCACCTACGAGCAGTACTTC
-,TRBV6-1,-,TRBJ2-3,CASSSPRGPSTDTQYF,TGTGCCAGCAGTTCACCCAGAGGCCCTAGCACAGATACGCAGTATTTT
-,TRBV7-2,-,TRBJ2-7,CASSLDGLVYEQYF,TGTGCCAGCAGCTTAGACGGGCTAGTCTACGAGCAGTACTTC
many,TRBV7-2,-,TRBJ2-5,CASSLLGQVETQYF,TGTGCCAGCAGCTTATTGGGGCAGGTGGAGACCCAGTACTTC
-,TRBV27,TRBD1,TRBJ2-3,CASSWNRGPTDTQYF,TGTGCCAGCAGTTGGAACAGGGGGCCTACAGATACGCAGTATTTT
-,TRBV6-1,-,TRBJ2-7,CASSEMSRDEQYF,TGTGCCAGCAGTGAAATGAGTAGGGACGAGCAGTACTTC
-,TRBV19,TRBD2,TRBJ2-3,CASSRRTSGERDTQYF,TGTGCCAGTAGCCGACGGACTAGCGGGGAGAGAGATACGCAGTATTTT
-,TRBV6-2/TRBV6-3,-,TRBJ1-6,CATKGGNSPLHF,TGTGCCACGAAGGGGGGAAATTCACCCCTCCACTTT
-,TRBV6-5,TRBD1,TRBJ2-2,CASSMDRGTGELFF,TGTGCCAGCAGTATGGACAGGGGCACCGGGGAGCTGTTTTTT
-,TRBV29-1,-,TRBJ2-5,CSVGVGPRFSYNEQYF,TGCAGCGTTGGCGTGGGGCCACGATTCTCCTACAATGAGCAGTACTTC
-,TRBV27,-,TRBJ2-3,CASSLAGRRFGTDTQYF,TGTGCCAGCAGCCTCGCCGGTAGGAGGTTTGGCACAGATACGCAGTATTTT
once,TRBV7-7,-,TRBJ2-5,CASSLGTLGRETQYF,TGTGCTAGCAGCTTAGGGACACTAGGGAGAGAGACCCAGTACTTC
-,TRBV20-1,TRBD1,TRBJ1-2,CSANAEGAYGYTF,TGCAGTGCTAACGCCGAGGGGGCCTATGGCTACACCTTC
-,TRBV10-3,TRBD1,TRBJ2-7,CAISPPGQGTYEQYF,TGTGCCATCAGTCCTCCGGGACAGGGAACCTACGAGCAGTACTTC
-,TRBV6-1,-,TRBJ2-3,CAHAGREKDTQYF,TGTGCCCACGCGGGCAGGGAAAAGGATACGCAGTATTTT
-,TRBV28,TRBD2,TRBJ2-7,CASSSHRAGEQYF,TGTGCCAGCAGTTCCCACCGAGCGGGGGAGCAGTACTTC
-,TRBV7-8,-,TRBJ2-7,CASSLGTYGEQYF,TGTGCCAGCAGCTTGGGAACATATGGCGAGCAGTACTTC
many,TRBV29-1,-,TRBJ2-7,CSGRTGPYEQYF,TGCAGCGGCCGAACAGGGCCCTACGAGCAGTACTTC
-,TRBV6-5,TRBD2,TRBJ2-1,CASRGTSGGNYNEQFF,TGTGCCAGCAGAGGGACTAGCGGGGGTAATTACAATGAGCAGTTCTTC
-,TRBV5-1,TRBD2,TRBJ2-1,CASSSTGGAKSNEQFF,TGCGCCAGCAGCTCTACGGGGGGTGCAAAGAGTAATGAGCAGTTCTTC